This T cell receptor beta chain was recovered during a study of a mutant IDH1 vaccine in newly diagnosed glioma (dated by TCRdb to the early 2020s). Regarding the complete study: Patients received eight vaccinations in weeks 1, 3, 5, 7, 11, 15, 19 and 23, corresponding to visits V03 through V10. Prior to enrollment, standard therapy consisting of radiotherapy alone, temozolomide alone, or radiochemotherapy with temozolomide had been administered to patients, with the combination being received by most patients. Vaccination started 4-6 weeks after radiotherapy alone, or was given together with temozolomide cycles in the groups whose treatment included chemotherapy. Longitudinal TCRB deep sequencing was done for roughly 23 treated patients, wherever samples were available for exploratory analyses. The approximately 32 treated patients were roughly 62% male and approximately 40% female, with a mean age of about 43 years. Six visits were used for peripheral blood collection: V03 (baseline), V05, V07, V10, V12 and V13.

With regard to this clone: Its recognized antigen is unknown. Germline is not matched at one junction end, which may reflect a read error.

Findings and caveats that apply to the study as a whole: Immune responses induced by the vaccine were seen in around 94% of patients across multiple MHC alleles. According to the authors, sample limitations meant that analyses of patient blood samples could not be reproduced. Pseudoprogression seemed to be unrelated to changes in the top peripheral T cell clonotypes found by TCRB sequencing. Selection of PBMC samples for TCRB deep sequencing was based on availability.

The library was produced with the immunoSEQ multiplex PCR assay. The hsTCRB Kit was used according to the manufacturer's protocol to amplify rearranged TCR beta chain sequences. An Illumina MiSeq was used to sequence the TCRB libraries. Per the authors' processing: Demultiplexing, trimming and gene mapping were performed with the kit vendor's proprietary platform. TCRdb mirrors the immuneACCESS table, restricted to in-frame sequences. Some clones are absent from its copies; in checked studies, under half trace to an unresolved V gene, and the reason for the others is unknown. The DNA gave D and trimming, while V, J and clone size come from that table. In all, the sample holds roughly 51,000 clones, and approximately 86% of those were seen once. The ten largest clones add up to over 3% of the sample. The germline V gene (reference sequence) supplies CDR1 SGHNT and CDR2 YYREEE. The CDR3 spans 17 residues, from the cysteine through the phenylalanine. CDR3 DNA only is kept here, 51 bases in frame from base 1.

The meaning of the sample's time point label: week 5, during vaccination. Each vaccine dose was 300 ug of a 20-mer mutant IDH1 peptide in Montanide, given subcutaneously with topical imiquimod. The donors had newly diagnosed IDH1-mutant astrocytomas of WHO grade 3 or 4 that showed loss of nuclear ATRX. The samples were drawn from NOA16, a multicentre, single-arm, open-label phase I trial in Germany that tested a mutant IDH1 peptide vaccine in humans for the first time. Genomic DNA for TCRB sequencing was extracted from EDTA blood using the DNeasy Blood and Tissue Kit. This sequence uses TRBV5-4 and TRBJ2-7; TRBD2 aligns with 9 central bases. This clonotype was obtained from a young woman with glioma. Some clones in this sample may be carry-over from other donors' samples. The sample was PBMCs, taken from a glioma patient whose treatment included an IDH1 peptide vaccine. The CDR3 is CASSFDLLAGGTYEQCF. The sequence in DNA is TGTGCCAGCAGCTTCGATCTACTAGCGGGTGGTACCTACGAGCAGTGCTTC.